A few counts support the clone carrying this T cell receptor (beta chain). The data stem from a study of T cells in Graves' hyperthyroidism and ophthalmopathy. V was pared by 3 bases and J by 2 bases, with 13 bases between. The CDR3 loop spans 15 amino acids. CDR1 and CDR2 (germline): SGHAT, FQNNGV. Researchers took RNA transcripts and amplified the TCR beta CDR3 regions from them. Initially, a first-round RT-PCR of the TCR CDR3 employed the HTBI primer set. TCRdb passed the multiplex PCR reads through MiXCR, listing each CDR3 protein once. The profile shows almost 350,000 distinct CDR3 sequences, roughly 18% of them singletons.

The clonotype originates from a woman aged 40 to 50 with Graves' ophthalmopathy. What was sequenced was blood. The chain has TRBV11-2 and TRBJ2-5; TRBD2 might be the D (6 bases). The CDR3 loop is CASSFGGTVQETQYF. CDR3 in DNA: TGTGCCAGCAGCTTCGGCGGGACGGTTCAAGAGACCCAGTACTTC. Full variable domain (remainder filled in from reference TRBV11-2 and TRBJ2-5): EAGVAQSPRYKIIEKRQSVAFWCNPISGHATLYWYQQILGQGPKLLIQFQNNGVVDDSQLPKDRFSAERLKGVDSTLKIQPAKLEDSAVYLCASSFGGTVQETQYFGPGTRLLVL.